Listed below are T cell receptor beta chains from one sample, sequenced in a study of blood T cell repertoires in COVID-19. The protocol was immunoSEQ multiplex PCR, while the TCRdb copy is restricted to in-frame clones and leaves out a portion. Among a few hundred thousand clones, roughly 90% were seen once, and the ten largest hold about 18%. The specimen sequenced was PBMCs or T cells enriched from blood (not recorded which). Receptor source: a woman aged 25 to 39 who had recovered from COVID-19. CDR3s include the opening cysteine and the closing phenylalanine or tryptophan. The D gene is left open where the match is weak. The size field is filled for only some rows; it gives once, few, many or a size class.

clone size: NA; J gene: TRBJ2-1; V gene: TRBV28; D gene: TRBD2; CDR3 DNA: TGTGCCAGCAGCCCCGGGACTAGCGGGAGAAATGAGCAGTTCTTC; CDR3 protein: CASSPGTSGRNEQFF
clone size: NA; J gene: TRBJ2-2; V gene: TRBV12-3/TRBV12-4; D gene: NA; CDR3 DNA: TGTGCCAGCAGTTTAACGGGAGACGGGGAGCTGTTTTTT; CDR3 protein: CASSLTGDGELFF
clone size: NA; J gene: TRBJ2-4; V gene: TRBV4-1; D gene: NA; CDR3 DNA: TGCGCCAGCAGCCACGTGAGGGGGATCAATGCCCCTAAACGCCACAAAAACATTCAGTACTTC; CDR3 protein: CASSHVRGINAPKRHKNIQYF
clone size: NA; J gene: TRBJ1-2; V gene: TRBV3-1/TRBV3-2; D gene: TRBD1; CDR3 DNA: TGTGCCAGCATGGGTACCCCGGGACAGGGGAGCTATGGCTACACCTTC; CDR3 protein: CASMGTPGQGSYGYTF
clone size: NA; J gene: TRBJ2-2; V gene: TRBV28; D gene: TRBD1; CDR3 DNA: TGTGCCAGCAGCCGGACAGGGTACACCGGGGAGCTGTTTTTT; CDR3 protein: CASSRTGYTGELFF
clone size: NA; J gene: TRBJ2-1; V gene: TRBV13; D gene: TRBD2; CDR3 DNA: TGTGCCAGCAGCGGGACTAGCGGGGGACACAATGAGCAGTTCTTC; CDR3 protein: CASSGTSGGHNEQFF
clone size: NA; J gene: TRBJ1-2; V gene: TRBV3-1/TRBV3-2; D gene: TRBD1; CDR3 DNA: TGTGCCAGCAGCCTACCGGGACAGATCTATGGCTACACCTTC; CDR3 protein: CASSLPGQIYGYTF
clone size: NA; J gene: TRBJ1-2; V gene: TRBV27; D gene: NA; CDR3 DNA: TGTGCCAGCAGTTTATCGGGCGGGGGGGCACGCGGCTACACCTTC; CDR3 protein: CASSLSGGGARGYTF
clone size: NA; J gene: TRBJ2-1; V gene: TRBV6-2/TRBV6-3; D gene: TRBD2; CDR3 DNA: TGTGCCAGCAGTTACTCGAGGACTAGCGGAAGGTCCTACAATGAGCAGTTCTTC; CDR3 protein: CASSYSRTSGRSYNEQFF
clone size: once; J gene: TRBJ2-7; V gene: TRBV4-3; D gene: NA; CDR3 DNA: TGCGCCAGCAGCCAGGACTCACGTGGGGAGCAGTACTTC; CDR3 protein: CASSQDSRGEQYF
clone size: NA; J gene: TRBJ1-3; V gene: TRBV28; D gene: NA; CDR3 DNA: TGTGCCAGCAGTCCGACAGGACCCTCTGGAAACACCATATATTTT; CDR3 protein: CASSPTGPSGNTIYF
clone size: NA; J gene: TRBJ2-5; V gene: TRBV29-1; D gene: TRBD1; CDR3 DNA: TGCAGCGTTGAATTGTCCGCGACAGGGGTGTACCAAGAGACCCAGTACTTC; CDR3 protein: CSVELSATGVYQETQYF
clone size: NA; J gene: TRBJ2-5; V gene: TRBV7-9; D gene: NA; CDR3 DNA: TGTGCCAGCAGCTTGCGGCACCCGGCAGGGGAGACCCAGTACTTC; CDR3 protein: CASSLRHPAGETQYF
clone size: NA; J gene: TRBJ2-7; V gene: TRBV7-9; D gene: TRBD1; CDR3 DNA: TGTGCCAGCAGCTTGGGGACAGGACTCTACGAGCAGTACTTC; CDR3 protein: CASSLGTGLYEQYF
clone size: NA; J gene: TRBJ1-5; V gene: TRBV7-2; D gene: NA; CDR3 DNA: TGTGCCAGCAGCCCAACCTCAGGGCAGCCCCAGCATTTT; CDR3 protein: CASSPTSGQPQHF
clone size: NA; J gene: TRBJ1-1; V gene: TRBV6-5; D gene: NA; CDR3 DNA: TGTGCCAGCAGTCGAGGGTGGCCCTGGAACACTGAAGCTTTCTTT; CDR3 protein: CASSRGWPWNTEAFF
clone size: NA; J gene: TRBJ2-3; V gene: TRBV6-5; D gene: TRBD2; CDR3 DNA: TGTGCCAGCAGTCCTCTAGCGGGGGGCCGGTATTTT; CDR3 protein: CASSPLAGGRYF
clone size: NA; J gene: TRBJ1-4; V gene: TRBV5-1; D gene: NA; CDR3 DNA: TGCGCCAGCAGCTTGAGCGGGACTAATGAAAAACTGTTTTTT; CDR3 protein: CASSLSGTNEKLFF
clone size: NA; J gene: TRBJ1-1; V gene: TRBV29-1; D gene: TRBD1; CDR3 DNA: TGCAGCGCTCTTCGACAGGGATGGCGGACTGAAGCTTTCTTT; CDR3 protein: CSALRQGWRTEAFF
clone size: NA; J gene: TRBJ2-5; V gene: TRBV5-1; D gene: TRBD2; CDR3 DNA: TGCGCCAGCAGGTCCGGGACTAGCGGGACGACCCAGTACTTC; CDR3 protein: CASRSGTSGTTQYF
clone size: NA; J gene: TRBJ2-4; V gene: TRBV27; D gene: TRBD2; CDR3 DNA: TGTGCCAGCAAACTAGCGGGAGGAGGATTCGGCAAAAACATTCAGTACTTC; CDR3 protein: CASKLAGGGFGKNIQYF
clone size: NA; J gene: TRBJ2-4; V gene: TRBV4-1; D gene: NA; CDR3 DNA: TGCGCCAGCAGCCAAGTCCCATTCATAGCCAAAAACATTCAGTACTTC; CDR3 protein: CASSQVPFIAKNIQYF
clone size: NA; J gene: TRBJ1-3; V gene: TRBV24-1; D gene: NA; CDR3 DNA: TGTGCCACCAGTGATTTGAAACAGGGTCGTACCCTCGGAAACACCATATATTTT; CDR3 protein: CATSDLKQGRTLGNTIYF
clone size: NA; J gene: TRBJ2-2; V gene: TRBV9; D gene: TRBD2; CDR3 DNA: TGTGCCAGCAGCGCCCAAACTACTAGCGCCGGGGAGCTGTTTTTT; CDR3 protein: CASSAQTTSAGELFF
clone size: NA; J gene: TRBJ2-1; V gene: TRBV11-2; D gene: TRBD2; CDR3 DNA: TGTGCCAGCAGCCCCCCCGGGACTAGTCGAAGTGAGCAGTTCTTC; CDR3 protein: CASSPPGTSRSEQFF
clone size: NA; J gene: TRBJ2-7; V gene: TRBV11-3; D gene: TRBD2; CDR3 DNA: TGTGCCAGCAGCTTAGGAGTTTGGCCAGCGGGGGACTACGAGCAGTACTTC; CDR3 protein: CASSLGVWPAGDYEQYF
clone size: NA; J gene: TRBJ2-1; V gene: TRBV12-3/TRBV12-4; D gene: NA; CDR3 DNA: TGTGCCAGCAGTTTAACGGGAGCTGAGCAGTTCTTC; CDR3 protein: CASSLTGAEQFF
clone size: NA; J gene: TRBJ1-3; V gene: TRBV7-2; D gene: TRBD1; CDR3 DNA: TGTGCCAGCAGCTTACAGGGGGCAAGAAACACCATATATTTT; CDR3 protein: CASSLQGARNTIYF
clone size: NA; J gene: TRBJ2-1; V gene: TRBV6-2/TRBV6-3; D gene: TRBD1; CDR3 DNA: TGTGCCAGCAGTTACTCGAGTGTGGACAGGGGACATGAGCAGTTCTTC; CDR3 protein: CASSYSSVDRGHEQFF
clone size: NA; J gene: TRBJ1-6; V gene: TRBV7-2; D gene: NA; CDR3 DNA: TGTGCCAGCAGCTTAGATCCAACTACTTATAATTCACCCCTCCACTTT; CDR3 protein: CASSLDPTTYNSPLHF
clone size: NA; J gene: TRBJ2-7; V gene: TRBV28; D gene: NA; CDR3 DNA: TGTGCCAGCCTTTCCAGGGAAACCTACGAGCAGTACTTC; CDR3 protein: CASLSRETYEQYF
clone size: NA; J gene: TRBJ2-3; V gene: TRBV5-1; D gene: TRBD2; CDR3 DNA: TGCGCCAGCAGCTTGGCCGGGGGGGCAGATACGCAGTATTTT; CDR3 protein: CASSLAGGADTQYF
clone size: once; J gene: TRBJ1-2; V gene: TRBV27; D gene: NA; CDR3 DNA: TGTGCCAGCAGTTTACGCAGGGATGCTGGCTACACCTTC; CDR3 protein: CASSLRRDAGYTF
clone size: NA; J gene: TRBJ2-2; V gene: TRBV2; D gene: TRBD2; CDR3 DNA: TGTGCCACCACCCGACTAGCGGGGACCGGGGAGCTGTTTTTT; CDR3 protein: CATTRLAGTGELFF
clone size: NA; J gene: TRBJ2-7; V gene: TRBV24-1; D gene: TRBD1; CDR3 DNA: TGTGCCACCGGGACAGGGGGTTCCTACGAGCAGTACTTC; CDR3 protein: CATGTGGSYEQYF
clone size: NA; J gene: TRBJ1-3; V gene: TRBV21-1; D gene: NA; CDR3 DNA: TGTGCCAGCAAAAGCCCCGCCATCAGGGCCCCAGTTGGAAACACCATATATTTT; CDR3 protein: CASKSPAIRAPVGNTIYF
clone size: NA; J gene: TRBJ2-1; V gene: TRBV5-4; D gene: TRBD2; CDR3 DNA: TGTGCCAGCAGCTTCGGAGTCTCGGCTCTAGCGGTAAATGAGCAGTTCTTC; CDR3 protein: CASSFGVSALAVNEQFF
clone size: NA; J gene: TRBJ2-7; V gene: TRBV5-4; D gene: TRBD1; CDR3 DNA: TGTGCCAGCAGCCGGGGACAGTCTCTCTACGAGCAGTACTTC; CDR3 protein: CASSRGQSLYEQYF
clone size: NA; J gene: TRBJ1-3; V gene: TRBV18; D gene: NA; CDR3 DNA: TGTGCCAGCTCGACTTTCTCTGGAAACACCATATATTTT; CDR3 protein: CASSTFSGNTIYF
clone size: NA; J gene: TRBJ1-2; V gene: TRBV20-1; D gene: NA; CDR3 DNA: TGCAGTGCTAATGACAGGCGAAACTATGGCTACACCTTC; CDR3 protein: CSANDRRNYGYTF
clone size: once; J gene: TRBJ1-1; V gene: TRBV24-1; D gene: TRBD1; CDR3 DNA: TGTGCCACCAGTGATCCTTTGACAGGGCCTGAAGCTTTCTTT; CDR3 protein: CATSDPLTGPEAFF
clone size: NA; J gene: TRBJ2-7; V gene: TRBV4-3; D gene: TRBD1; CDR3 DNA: TGCGCCAGCAGCCAAGTAGGGGGCGCGACAGGGGGCTCCTACGAGCAGTACTTC; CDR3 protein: CASSQVGGATGGSYEQYF
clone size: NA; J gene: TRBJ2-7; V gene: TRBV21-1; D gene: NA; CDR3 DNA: TGTGCCAGCAGCAAAGTCGGGAGGACAGTAGGCTACGAGCAGTACTTC; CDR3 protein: CASSKVGRTVGYEQYF
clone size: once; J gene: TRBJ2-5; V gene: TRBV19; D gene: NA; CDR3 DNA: TGTGCCAGTAGTAATCCCACCAGGATGGAGACCCAGTACTTC; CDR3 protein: CASSNPTRMETQYF
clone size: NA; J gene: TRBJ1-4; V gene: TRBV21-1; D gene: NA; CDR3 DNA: TGTGCCAGCAGCAAAGCCCTTGACCGACAGGGACGGAATGAAAAACTGTTTTTT; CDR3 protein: CASSKALDRQGRNEKLFF
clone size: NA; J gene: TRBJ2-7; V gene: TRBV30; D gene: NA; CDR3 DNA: TGTGCCTGGAGCGACCGAACGGGGGGCCGCTCCTACGAGCAGTACTTC; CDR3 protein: CAWSDRTGGRSYEQYF
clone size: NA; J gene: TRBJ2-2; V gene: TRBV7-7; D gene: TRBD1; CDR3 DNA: TGTGCTAGCAGCCTAACAGGGGTTGACACCGGGGAGCTGTTTTTT; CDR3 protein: CASSLTGVDTGELFF
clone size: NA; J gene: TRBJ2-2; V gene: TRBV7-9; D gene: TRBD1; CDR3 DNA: TGTGCCAGCAGACCCGGGACAGGGGCGACCACCGGGGAGCTGTTTTTT; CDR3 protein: CASRPGTGATTGELFF
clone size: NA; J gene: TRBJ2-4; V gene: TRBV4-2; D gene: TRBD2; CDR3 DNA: TGTGCCAGCAGCCAACAAGGGACTAGCGGGGGGAGGACCAAAAACATTCAGTACTTC; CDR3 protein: CASSQQGTSGGRTKNIQYF
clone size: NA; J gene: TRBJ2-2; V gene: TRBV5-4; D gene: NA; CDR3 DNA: TGTGCCAGCAGCTCAAACCTAGTCCCGGGGGAGCTGTTTTTT; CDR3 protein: CASSSNLVPGELFF
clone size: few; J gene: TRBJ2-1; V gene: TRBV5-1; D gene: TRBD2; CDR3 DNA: TGCGCCAGCAGCTTGGGTCAGCGGGGGGATGAGCAGTTCTTC; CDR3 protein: CASSLGQRGDEQFF
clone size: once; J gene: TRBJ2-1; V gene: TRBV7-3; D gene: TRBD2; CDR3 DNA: TGTGCCAGCAGCTTGGACCCCGGGACTAGCGGAGACAATGAGCAGTTCTTC; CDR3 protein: CASSLDPGTSGDNEQFF
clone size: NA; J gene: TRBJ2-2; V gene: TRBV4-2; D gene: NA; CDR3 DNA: TGTGCCAGCAGCCTGGTGCTAGGAAACACCGGGGAGCTGTTTTTT; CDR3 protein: CASSLVLGNTGELFF
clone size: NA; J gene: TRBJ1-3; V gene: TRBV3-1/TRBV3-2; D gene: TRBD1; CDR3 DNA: TGTGCCAGCAGCCAAGATGAAGAGGGGGCCCAGTTCTCTGGAAACACCATATATTTT; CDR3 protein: CASSQDEEGAQFSGNTIYF
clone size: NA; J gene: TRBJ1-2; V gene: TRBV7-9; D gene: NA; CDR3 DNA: TGTGCCAGCAGCTCGCTCGGGTATGGCTACACCTTC; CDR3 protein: CASSSLGYGYTF
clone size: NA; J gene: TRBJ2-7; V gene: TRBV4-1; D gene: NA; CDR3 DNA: TGCGCCAGCAGCCAGGGGCTTGCCTACGAGCAGTACTTC; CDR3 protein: CASSQGLAYEQYF
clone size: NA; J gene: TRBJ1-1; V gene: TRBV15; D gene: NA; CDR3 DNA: TGTGCCACCAGCAGAGATTTCTCCAGGATGAACACTGAAGCTTTCTTT; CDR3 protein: CATSRDFSRMNTEAFF